A single sample gave rise to the 30 T cell receptor beta chains below, sequenced in a study of type 1 regulatory T cells. TCRdb recomputed calls from the reads with MiXCR, one row per CDR3 protein. The repertoire includes approximately 42,000 distinct CDR3 sequences, 10% to 15% of them detected once, and just over 8% sits in the top ten. The antigens of these receptors remain unknown. Sample: cultured non-Tr1 T cells, either the whole culture or a sorted T cell fraction (not recorded which). These TCRs come from a human donor in good health.

This clonotype has ten or more counts. This rearrangement joins TRBV7-2 to TRBJ2-6; 7 positions match TRBD1. Looked up from germline, CDR1 is SGHTA and CDR2 is FQGNSA. V was clipped by 5 bases and J by 5 bases; unmatched bases: 15. The CDR3 length is 18 residues. The CDR3 loop reads CASSPPGQPLIRANVLTF. CDR3 sequence (DNA): TGTGCCAGCAGCCCCCCGGGACAGCCCTTGATTAGGGCCAACGTCCTGACTTTC.

This clonotype was seen ten or more times. The V call is TRBV9, the J call TRBJ1-6; TRBD1 might be the D (5 bases). The CDR3 loop spans 14 amino acids. CDR1 is SGDLS, CDR2 YYNGEE, per germline. The V end was cut by 4 bases, the J end by 8 bases, with 13 bases between. DNA for the CDR3: TGTGCCAGCAGCCCGTTGGGGGGGTATTCACCCCTCCACTTT. This translates into CASSPLGGYSPLHF.

Sample share makes this clonotype medium-sized. V gene TRBV12-3 or TRBV12-4 combines with J gene TRBJ1-1; D is unresolved. This CDR3 is built from 11 residues. V lost 3 bases, J lost 3 bases, and 2 bases lay in between. CDR3 sequence: CASSFDTEAFF. For the CDR3, the DNA is TGTGCCAGCAGTTTTGACACTGAAGCTTTCTTT.

This clonotype was picked up a small number of times. This chain links TRBV5-4 with TRBJ2-1; TRBD2 agrees at 7 bases. From germline, CDR1 is SGHNT and CDR2 YYREEE (reference sequence). This CDR3 region has 14 residues. With 0 bases clipped from V and 9 bases from J, the junction kept 6 bases outside the gene matches. The CDR3 sequence is CASSLARTSTEQFF. The CDR3, as DNA: TGTGCCAGCAGCTTGGCGAGGACTAGTACTGAGCAGTTCTTC.

In its sample, this clonotype was seen a few times. V and J are TRBV28 and TRBJ1-1; 8 positions match TRBD1. With 5 bases clipped from V and 6 bases from J, the junction kept 11 bases outside the gene matches. The CDR3 has 15 residues. The germline V gene has CDR1 MDHEN and CDR2 SYDVKM. DNA for the CDR3: TGTGCCAGCAGTGTGCGGGACAGGCCTTGGGCTGAAGCTTTCTTT. Amino acids: CASSVRDRPWAEAFF. The variable domain in full, with the rest retrieved from reference TRBV28 and TRBJ1-1, is DVKVTQSSRYLVKRTGEKVFLECVQDMDHENMFWYRQDPGLGLRLIYFSYDVKMKEKGDIPEGYSVSREKKERFSLILESASTNQTSMYLCASSVRDRPWAEAFFGQGTRLTVV.

This clonotype was seen many times. The J gene is TRBJ1-2, the V gene TRBV5-1; D might be TRBD1 (5 bases). Trimming removed 1 base at V and 2 bases at J, with 9 bases between. From germline, CDR1 is SGHRS and CDR2 YFSETQ. The CDR3 extends over 14 amino acids. The DNA for the CDR3 is TGCGCCAGCAGCTTGTCGGAGGGGAACTATGGCTACACCTTC. Encoded protein: CASSLSEGNYGYTF.

This clonotype was seen repeatedly, ten times or more. The chain carries TRBV29-1 and TRBJ2-1; D not resolved. This CDR3 has 11 residues. The V gene's germline CDR1 is SQVTM and CDR2 ANQGSEA. The germline V and J ends were trimmed by 4 bases and 6 bases, with 7 bases remaining between them. The CDR3 nucleotides read TGCAGCGTTGTTATCCTCAATGAGCAGTTCTTC. As protein: CSVVILNEQFF.

This clonotype occurred many times. The chain links TRBV5-1 to TRBJ1-4; D unclear. Trimming cost V 4 bases and J 8 bases, with 15 bases left between them. The germline CDR1 and CDR2 sequences are SGHRS and YFSETQ. The CDR3 has 14 amino acids. CDR3: CASSSTVNKEKLFF. CDR3 nucleotides: TGCGCCAGCAGCAGTACAGTCAATAAAGAAAAACTGTTTTTT.

This clonotype was counted at least ten times. The V gene is TRBV20-1, the J gene TRBJ2-1; 11 positions match TRBD2. The CDR3 has 12 residues. Germline V CDR1 and CDR2: DFQATT, SNEGSKA (reference sequence). The CDR3 bases are TGCACACTAGCGGGAGAAGCGGATGAGCAGTTCTTC. It encodes CTLAGEADEQFF.

In its sample, this clonotype is medium-sized. The chain uses TRBV20-1 and TRBJ2-1, with 13 bases fitting TRBD2. In germline, CDR1 is DFQATT, CDR2 SNEGSKA (reference sequence). This CDR3 has 14 residues. J lost 5 bases, V lost 5 bases, and 3 bases had no gene match. DNA of the CDR3: TGCAGTGCTCCGACTAGCGGGAGGCACAATGAGCAGTTCTTC. Amino acids: CSAPTSGRHNEQFF.

A few counts support this clonotype. V gene TRBV5-1 combines with J gene TRBJ1-2; D uncertain. The CDR3 covers 14 residues. The germline V gene encodes CDR1 SGHRS and CDR2 YFSETQ. V lost 6 bases and J 5 bases, leaving 17 bases between the germline ends. Written as DNA, the CDR3 is TGCGCCAGCACGGCGGAGCCCTCCCGGTATGGCTACACCTTC. Residues: CASTAEPSRYGYTF. Full variable domain (outside the CDR3, taken from reference TRBV5-1 and TRBJ1-2): KAGVTQTPRYLIKTRGQQVTLSCSPISGHRSVSWYQQTPGQGLQFLFEYFSETQRNKGNFPGRFSGRQFSNSRSEMNVSTLELGDSALYLCASTAEPSRYGYTFGSGTRLTVV.

This clonotype was observed many times. The chain uses TRBV5-1 and TRBJ2-3, with 7 bases lining up with TRBD2. The germline V gene has CDR1 SGHRS and CDR2 YFSETQ. V shed 3 bases, J shed 2 bases, and the junction held 9 bases outside the gene matches. This CDR3 is built from 16 residues. The chain's CDR3 is CASSSSGSGHTDTQYF. The CDR3 nucleotides are TGCGCCAGCAGCTCCTCGGGTAGCGGGCACACAGATACGCAGTATTTT.

This clonotype showed up just a few times. The V call is TRBV6-6, the J call TRBJ2-7, with D uncertain. The CDR3 has 12 residues. The V end was cut by 0 bases, the J end by 6 bases, with 6 bases between. Germline assignment: CDR1 MNHNY and CDR2 SVGAGI (reference sequence). In nucleotides, the CDR3 is TGTGCCAGCAGTTACTCTAGGGCCGAGCAGTACTTC. Translated, it gives CASSYSRAEQYF.

Many counts were recorded for this clonotype. The chain joins TRBV12-3 or TRBV12-4 to TRBJ1-6; a possible D gene is TRBD1 (6 bases). The CDR3 runs 15 residues. V was pared by 1 base and J by 2 bases, with 6 bases between. CDR3 bases: TGTGCCAGCAGTTTAGGGACAGCCTATAATTCACCCCTCCACTTT. It yields the protein CASSLGTAYNSPLHF.

This clonotype showed up just a few times. This chain connects TRBV5-1 to TRBJ2-5; tentatively, D is TRBD2 (5 bases). V lost 1 base and J 4 bases, leaving 20 bases between the germline ends. Germline assignment: CDR1 SGHRS and CDR2 YFSETQ. This CDR3 comprises 17 residues. CDR3 bases: TGCGCCAGCAGCTTGAACGGACCGGGAAGCGCACTAGAGACCCAGTACTTC. Its translation: CASSLNGPGSALETQYF.

This clonotype appeared a single time. A much larger clonotype is one base distant, so this may be a read error. The V and J genes are TRBV6-1 and TRBJ2-7; D remains ambiguous. Per the germline V gene, CDR1 is MNHNS and CDR2 is SASEGT. CDR3 length: 11 amino acids. In nucleotides, the CDR3 is TGTACCAGCAGTGGGATATACGAGCAGTACTTC. It translates to CTSSGIYEQYF.

In its sample, this clonotype was seen a few times. The chain uses TRBV5-8 and TRBJ2-4, with D unresolved. Germline V gene sequence: CDR1 SGHTS, CDR2 YDEGEE. The CDR3 is made up of 13 amino acids. The V gene lost 1 base and the J gene lost 9 bases, with 11 bases spanning the gap. The CDR3 region is CASSLRVVGIQYF. CDR3 coding DNA: TGTGCCAGCAGCTTGAGAGTAGTAGGCATTCAGTACTTC.

About this clonotype itself: This may come from a read error, since a much larger clone is one base off. This chain links TRBV12-3 or TRBV12-4 with TRBJ2-5, with D possibly being TRBD1 or TRBD2 (6 bases each). V was cut by 8 bases and J by 1 base, with 11 bases left in between. The CDR3 totals 13 residues. The CDR3 protein is CASGRDTQETQYF. DNA for the CDR3: TGTGCCAGCGGGCGGGACACCCAAGAGACCCAGTACTTC.

This clonotype was counted between two and nine times. The chain carries TRBV12-2 and TRBJ2-7. TRBV12-2 is a listed pseudogene. This CDR3 is 13 amino acids long. CDR3 residues: CASRLGPRYEQYF. The CDR3 DNA reads TGTGCAAGTCGCTTAGGGCCGCGTTACGAGCAGTACTTC.

This clonotype was detected ten times or more. In DNA, the CDR3 is TGTGCCACCAGCAGAGGAGGACAGGGGAACTACGAGCAGTACTTC. Residues: CATSRGGQGNYEQYF. The gene calls are TRBV15 and TRBJ2-7, with 9 positions matching TRBD1. CDR3 length: 15 amino acids. With V trimmed by 1 base and J by 3 bases, 4 bases remained unmatched. Germline values: CDR1 LNHNV, CDR2 YYDKDF (reference sequence).

In this sample, this clonotype turned up a few times. V is TRBV7-2 and J is TRBJ2-3, with 10 bases identical to TRBD2. Trimming cost V 1 base and J 2 bases; bases outside gene matches: 3. Germline CDR1 SGHTA, CDR2 FQGNSA. This CDR3 spans 16 amino acids. The CDR3: CASSLVGLAVTDTQYF. The CDR3 region has the DNA TGTGCCAGCAGCTTAGTTGGACTAGCGGTCACAGATACGCAGTATTTT.

This clonotype was detected many times. This rearrangement joins TRBV6-1 to TRBJ1-4; 9 bases agree with TRBD1. Germline values: CDR1 MNHNS, CDR2 SASEGT. J gave up 8 bases and V 5 bases, and 6 bases lay outside the gene matches. This CDR3 spans 14 amino acids. CDR3 sequence reads: CASSKGQGEEKLFF. CDR3 nucleotides: TGTGCCAGCAGTAAGGGACAGGGAGAAGAAAAACTGTTTTTT.

Ten or more counts support this clonotype. The chain carries TRBV12-3 or TRBV12-4 and TRBJ1-1; unclear D gene. The CDR3 contains 11 residues. Trimming took 6 bases from V and 6 from J, leaving 8 bases between them. CDR3 loop: CASSRTSEAFF. CDR3 DNA: TGTGCCAGCAGCCGAACATCTGAAGCTTTCTTT.

This clonotype was found many times. V usage is TRBV7-9 and J usage is TRBJ1-5; D might be TRBD1 (6 bases). V gave up 1 base and J gave up 9 bases, with 13 bases separating them. The CDR3 is 14 amino acids. Germline V CDR1 and CDR2: SEHNR, FQNEAQ (reference sequence). As DNA, the CDR3 is TGTGCCAGCAGCTTAGGACAGGCTACCGGGCCCCAGCATTTT. Its translation is CASSLGQATGPQHF.

This clonotype was detected many times. The chain couples TRBV29-1 to TRBJ1-1; D possibly corresponds to TRBD1 (6 bases). Trimming cost V 0 bases and J 5 bases, with 13 bases left between them. The CDR3 consists of 14 residues. The germline V gene has CDR1 SQVTM and CDR2 ANQGSEA. Written as DNA, the CDR3 is TGCAGCGTTGAAGATCAGGGGTTTGGTACTGAAGCTTTCTTT. It specifies CSVEDQGFGTEAFF.

The table lists this clonotype with many counts. CDR3 coding DNA: TGTGCCACCGTACGCAGGGGGAGCTACGAGCAGTACTTC. Its translation: CATVRRGSYEQYF. V is TRBV24-1 and J is TRBJ2-7; 7 bases align to TRBD1. This CDR3 has 13 amino acids. CDR1 is KGHDR, CDR2 SFDVKD, per germline. Trimming cost V 9 bases and J 3 bases; bases outside gene matches: 7.

This clonotype was counted between two and nine times. The chain carries TRBV28 and TRBJ2-1; D not resolved. CDR1 and CDR2 from the germline V gene are MDHEN and SYDVKM. The CDR3 length is 11 residues. Deletions cut 8 bases from V and 5 bases from J, with 7 bases between. CDR3 sequence: CASYNNNEQFF. CDR3 DNA sequence: TGTGCCAGCTATAACAACAATGAGCAGTTCTTC.

The genes are TRBV7-2 and TRBJ2-1; D might be TRBD2 (5 bases). Germline V gene sequence: CDR1 SGHTA, CDR2 FQGNSA. Trimming took off 4 bases at V and 0 bases at J, with 16 bases between the two ends. CDR3 length: 17 residues. Here the CDR3 reads CASSSRSLRDSYNEQFF. CDR3 nucleotides: TGTGCCAGCAGCTCGAGGTCCCTCCGGGACTCCTACAATGAGCAGTTCTTC.

In this sample, this clonotype turned up many times. The chain has TRBV13 and TRBJ1-1, with 8 bases identical to TRBD1. The CDR3 totals 18 residues. The V segment lost 5 bases and the J segment 0 bases; nucleotides outside the gene matches: 14. Germline CDR1 and CDR2: PRHDT and FYEKMQ (reference sequence). The DNA of the CDR3 is TGTGCCAGCAGCCTACGGGTTATTAGACAGGGGATGAACACTGAAGCTTTCTTT. Translated: CASSLRVIRQGMNTEAFF.

This clonotype was seen many times. The chain employs TRBV29-1 and TRBJ1-1; no clear D gene. Trimming took 4 bases from V and 2 from J, leaving 8 bases between them. The CDR3 is 12 residues long. CDR1 is SQVTM and CDR2 is ANQGSEA in the germline V gene. CDR3 amino acids: CSVASLNTEAFF. The CDR3 DNA sequence: TGCAGCGTTGCGTCGTTAAACACTGAAGCTTTCTTT.